One and the same sample provided the 14 T cell receptor beta chains below, sequenced in a study of cytomegalovirus exposure and HLA in healthy donors. The PCR ran on 60 Vbeta and 13 Jbeta primers. TCRdb's copy holds only in-frame clones and misses some; the assay was immunoSEQ multiplex PCR. The sample lists fewer than 200,000 clones, roughly 82% occurring once. Sequencing input: PBMCs. These TCRs come from a woman in her fifties or sixties in good health and CMV-seronegative.

This chain connects TRBV19 to TRBJ2-3; D not resolved. This CDR3 has 12 amino acids. V dropped 4 bases and J dropped 5 bases, with 7 bases sitting between them. The germline V gene has CDR1 LNHDA and CDR2 SQIVND (reference sequence). The CDR3 reads CASSRALDTQYF. In nucleotides, the CDR3 is TGTGCCAGTAGTAGGGCATTAGATACGCAGTATTTT.

The chain employs TRBV28 and TRBJ1-1; D gene ambiguous. The V and J ends lost 2 bases and 11 bases respectively, with 15 bases between them. CDR1 is MDHEN, CDR2 SYDVKM, per germline. The CDR3 is made up of 13 amino acids. This chain's CDR3 is CASSLAGLKTAFF. The CDR3 nucleotides are TGTGCCAGCAGTTTAGCTGGGCTAAAAACGGCTTTCTTT.

The rearrangement uses TRBV20-1 and TRBJ1-1; D unresolved. The CDR3 loop spans 11 amino acids. Germline-derived CDR1 and CDR2 are DFQATT and SNEGSKA (reference sequence). In DNA, the CDR3 is TGCGCGAGGGTGTCGAACACTGAAGCTTTCTTT. Its translation is CARVSNTEAFF.

The chain uses TRBV27 and TRBJ2-7, with D perhaps matching TRBD1 (5 bases). Germline-derived CDR1 and CDR2 are MNHEY and SMNVEV (reference sequence). The CDR3 consists of 13 residues. Trimming left V 6 bases short and J 2 bases short, with 11 bases between. The chain's CDR3 is CASRNRSPYEQYF. As DNA, the CDR3 is TGTGCCAGCAGAAACAGGTCCCCCTACGAGCAGTACTTC.

V gene TRBV7-9 combines with J gene TRBJ2-5; D is perhaps TRBD1 (6 bases). Germline V gene lookup returns CDR1 SEHNR and CDR2 FQNEAQ (reference sequence). This CDR3 spans 16 amino acids. V lost 1 base, J lost 5 bases, and 17 bases lay in between. The DNA of the CDR3 is TGTGCCAGCAGCTTAGGGGCAGGGGAACTTACTGAGACCCAGTACTTC. Translation gives CASSLGAGELTETQYF. Based on the CDR3 plus reference TRBV7-9 and TRBJ2-5, the full variable domain is DTGVSQNPRHKITKRGQNVTFRCDPISEHNRLYWYRQTLGQGPEFLTYFQNEAQLEKSRLLSDRFSAERPKGSFSTLEIQRTEQGDSAMYLCASSLGAGELTETQYFGPGTRLLVL.

The CDR3 bases are TGTGCCAGCAGCGCCGGGACTTACCTCACAGATACGCAGTATTTT. Its protein product is CASSAGTYLTDTQYF. The V call is TRBV9, the J call TRBJ2-3, with TRBD2 as a possible D gene (6 bases). CDR3 length equals 15 residues. Germline lookup yields CDR1 SGDLS and CDR2 YYNGEE. V lost 3 bases to trimming and J lost 2 bases, with 13 bases between them.

This clone appeared a single time. The V gene is TRBV5-1, the J gene TRBJ2-7, with a weak D call TRBD1 (5 bases). V dropped 2 bases and J dropped 3 bases, with 12 bases sitting between them. This CDR3 is 14 amino acids long. Germline V gene lookup returns CDR1 SGHRS and CDR2 YFSETQ. CDR3: CASSFITGDYEQYF. CDR3 sequence (DNA): TGCGCCAGCAGCTTCATAACAGGAGACTACGAGCAGTACTTC.

This clone was counted only a few times. The J gene is TRBJ2-5, the V gene TRBV2, with 8 bases that match TRBD2. The germline V gene has CDR1 SNHLY and CDR2 FYNNEI. The trim removed 7 bases at V and 4 bases at J, leaving 20 bases unmatched. The length of the CDR3 is 18 residues. Here the CDR3 reads CASTGSGGSGKKGETQYF. The CDR3 DNA follows: TGTGCCAGCACTGGAAGTGGTGGTAGCGGGAAGAAGGGAGAGACCCAGTACTTC.

The count of this clone is one. This sequence joins TRBV9 and TRBJ2-1; TRBD2 agrees at 7 bases. Germline V CDR1 and CDR2: SGDLS, YYNGEE. The CDR3 is 15 amino acids. The junction had 7 bases not matched to a gene; V was cut back by 2 bases and J by 5 bases. The CDR3 loop is CASSVVALANNEQFF. The CDR3 nucleotides are TGTGCCAGCAGCGTGGTTGCACTAGCGAACAATGAGCAGTTCTTC.

The rearrangement joins TRBV7-8 to TRBJ2-6, with D maybe TRBD2 (6 bases). Germline loops: CDR1 SGHVS, CDR2 FQNEAQ. Trimming took off 2 bases at V and 2 bases at J, with 10 bases between the two ends. The CDR3 spans 16 residues. CDR3 bases: TGTGCCAGCAGCTTAAGGAGGGTTCCTGGGGCCAACGTCCTGACTTTC. As protein: CASSLRRVPGANVLTF. Full variable domain (rest looked up from reference TRBV7-8 and TRBJ2-6): GAGVSQSPRYKVAKRGQDVALRCDPISGHVSLFWYQQALGQGPEFLTYFQNEAQLDKSGLPSDRFFAERPEGSVSTLKIQRTQQEDSAVYLCASSLRRVPGANVLTFGAGSRLTVL.

This chain links TRBV7-2 with TRBJ1-2; 8 bases fit TRBD1. V was pared by 4 bases and J by 7 bases, with 5 bases of the junction left unmatched. The CDR3 contains 13 residues. CDR1 and CDR2 from the germline V gene are SGHTA and FQGNSA. In nucleotides, the CDR3 is TGTGCCAGCAGCTCCCAGGGGGCGTCTGGCTACACCTTC. It is translated as CASSSQGASGYTF.

The rearrangement joins TRBV28 to TRBJ2-5, with 11 bases aligning to TRBD2. The CDR3 is 21 amino acids. V trimming: 4 bases; J trimming: 0 bases; junction bases outside the gene matches: 19. Per the germline V gene, CDR1 is MDHEN and CDR2 is SYDVKM. The CDR3: CASSSQKPGGLAGGHQETQYF. As DNA, the CDR3 is TGTGCCAGCAGTTCCCAAAAACCTGGTGGGCTAGCGGGGGGACACCAAGAGACCCAGTACTTC.

V usage is TRBV7-9 and J usage is TRBJ1-3; TRBD1 aligns across 7 bases. The CDR3 runs 15 residues. CDR1 and CDR2 (germline): SEHNR, FQNEAQ (reference sequence). Losses at the gene ends were 10 bases for V and 0 bases for J; bases not matched to a gene: 9. The CDR3 region is CATDPTGSSGNTIYF. The CDR3 region has the DNA TGTGCCACCGATCCGACAGGGAGCTCTGGAAACACCATATATTTT.

The chain joins TRBV4-3 to TRBJ1-5; D is unclear. Trimming pared 2 bases from V and 1 base from J, leaving 9 bases between. This CDR3 has 15 amino acids. The germline V gene has CDR1 LGHNA and CDR2 YSLEER. CDR3 DNA: TGCGCCAGCAGCCAAACCGGGAACAGCAATCAGCCCCAGCATTTT. The encoded protein is CASSQTGNSNQPQHF.